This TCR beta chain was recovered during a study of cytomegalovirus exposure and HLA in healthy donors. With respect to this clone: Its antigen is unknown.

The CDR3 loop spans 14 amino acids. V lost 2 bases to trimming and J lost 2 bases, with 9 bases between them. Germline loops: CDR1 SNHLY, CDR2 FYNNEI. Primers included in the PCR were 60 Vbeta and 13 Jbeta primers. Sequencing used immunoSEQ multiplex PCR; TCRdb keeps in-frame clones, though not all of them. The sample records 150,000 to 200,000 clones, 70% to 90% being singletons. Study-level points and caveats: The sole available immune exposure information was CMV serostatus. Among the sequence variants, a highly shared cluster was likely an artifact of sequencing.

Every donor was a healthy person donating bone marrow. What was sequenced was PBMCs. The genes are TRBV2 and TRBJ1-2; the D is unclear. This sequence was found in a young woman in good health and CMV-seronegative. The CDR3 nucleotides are TGTGCCAGCAGTGAAATCTCGGGGAACTATGGCTACACCTTC. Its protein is CASSEISGNYGYTF. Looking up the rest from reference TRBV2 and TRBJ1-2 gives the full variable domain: EPEVTQTPSHQVTQMGQEVILRCVPISNHLYFYWYRQILGQKVEFLVSFYNNEISEKSEIFDDQFSVERPDGSNFTLKIRSTKLEDSAMYFCASSEISGNYGYTFGSGTRLTVV.